This T cell receptor beta chain was found in a study of blood T cells in healthy people across ages. Points from the study as a whole: Per million T cells, TCR beta diversity dropped roughly linearly as age increased.

Sample donors were healthy Caucasian individuals that came from Russia, aged 6 to 90. Drawn from each donor were roughly 10 milliliters of peripheral blood. A sample-barcoded 5' primer and a J-beta primer mix were used in a second PCR of about 7 to 12 cycles. A tag from a template-switch adaptor with 12 random nucleotides marked each cDNA molecule. TCRdb reprocessed the 5' RACE reads with MiXCR, giving one entry per CDR3 protein. The sample gives about 290,000 distinct CDR3 sequences, around 27% of which show up once; over 25% is in the top ten. Worth noting for this clonotype: What it binds is unknown.

Germline CDR1 SGHDT, CDR2 YYEEEE. Trimming removed 4 bases from V and 4 bases from J, with 14 bases in between. The CDR3 covers 14 residues. Sequenced sample: blood. This receptor was obtained from a woman in her seventies in good health. The chain uses TRBV5-6 and TRBJ1-1; no firm D call. CDR3 sequence: CASSGLGGSTEAFF. DNA for the CDR3: TGTGCCAGCAGCGGGCTAGGAGGGAGCACTGAAGCTTTCTTT.